Shown below are 20 T cell receptor beta chains from a single sample sequenced in a study of blood T cell repertoires in COVID-19 (dated by TCRdb to 2018 to 2020). Library construction relied on the immunoSEQ multiplex PCR assay. Drawn from immuneACCESS, this table holds only the in-frame rearrangements with V and J called that TCRdb kept. Clones are partly lost; checked studies trace under half to an unresolved V gene and leave the rest unexplained. The sample table lists about 250,000 clones, 70% to 90% of them with a count of one. The ten largest clones take up about 5.9% of the sample. Sequenced sample: peripheral blood. Every receptor here comes from a young woman with COVID-19, enrolled during active disease.

The chain is built from TRBV2 and TRBJ2-1, with TRBD2 matching over 8 bases. Losses at the gene ends were 2 bases for V and 6 bases for J; bases not matched to a gene: 9. CDR3 size: 16 residues. The germline CDR1 and CDR2 sequences are SNHLY and FYNNEI. The CDR3 is CASSELAGGLPNEQFF. CDR3 DNA: TGTGCCAGCAGTGAACTGGCGGGGGGCCTACCCAATGAGCAGTTCTTC.

The chain combines TRBV5-8 with TRBJ2-7, with D possibly TRBD1 on 5 matching bases. V was cut by 1 base and J by 6 bases, with 14 bases left in between. CDR3 length equals 14 residues. Germline assignment: CDR1 SGHTS and CDR2 YDEGEE. CDR3 sequence (DNA): TGTGCCAGCAGCTTGTCTAAAGGGGTTGGCGAGCAGTACGTC. Encoded protein: CASSLSKGVGEQYV.

The chain has TRBV6-5 and TRBJ1-1; TRBD1 agrees at 7 bases. CDR3 length: 15 residues. Germline loops: CDR1 MNHEY, CDR2 SVGAGI. Trimming at V came to 4 bases and at J to 1 base, leaving 6 bases not matched to a gene. CDR3 amino acids: CASSSGSGGNTEAFF. CDR3 DNA: TGTGCCAGCAGTTCGGGGTCAGGGGGGAACACTGAAGCTTTCTTT.

This chain uses TRBV28 with TRBJ1-2, with D perhaps TRBD1 (6 bases). CDR1 is MDHEN and CDR2 is SYDVKM in the germline V gene. The V end lost 8 bases, the J end lost 4 bases, and 8 bases lay between the germline ends. This CDR3 has 11 amino acids. The CDR3 coding sequence is TGTGCCAGCGCACAGGGCTATGGCTACACCTTC. Protein product: CASAQGYGYTF.

The CDR3 sequence: CAISEDTLASGNEQFF. The DNA for the CDR3 is TGTGCCATCAGTGAAGATACGCTGGCTAGCGGTAATGAGCAGTTCTTC. This chain links TRBV10-3 with TRBJ2-1; the match to TRBD2 covers 7 bases. V lost 3 bases and J lost 7; bases outside the gene matches: 12. Germline CDR1 is ENHRY and CDR2 is SYGVKD. The CDR3 runs to 16 residues.

The chain has TRBV18 and TRBJ2-5; tentative D call: TRBD1 (5 bases). The ends were cut back, 2 bases at V and 1 base at J, with 8 bases in the middle. Germline V gene data show CDR1 as KGHSH and CDR2 as LQKENI. The CDR3 consists of 14 residues. The CDR3 region is CASSPRQIQETQYF. For the CDR3, the DNA is TGTGCCAGCTCACCAAGACAGATCCAAGAGACCCAGTACTTC.

The chain links TRBV7-9 to TRBJ1-6; possible D gene TRBD1, 5 bases. V was cut by 5 bases and J by 6 bases, with 14 bases left in between. The germline V gene has CDR1 SEHNR and CDR2 FQNEAQ (reference sequence). This CDR3 spans 15 amino acids. The CDR3 nucleotides are TGTGCCAGCAGCGACCAGGGCTTCGGTAATTCACCCCTCCACTTT. This encodes CASSDQGFGNSPLHF.

The chain is built from TRBV29-1 and TRBJ1-1; D is possibly TRBD1 (5 bases). Germline V gene lookup returns CDR1 SQVTM and CDR2 ANQGSEA. V was pared by 7 bases and J by 0 bases, with 15 bases between. The CDR3 has 14 amino acids. CDR3: CSANRRLMNTEAFF. The CDR3 DNA follows: TGCAGCGCAAACAGGCGCCTTATGAACACTGAAGCTTTCTTT. Using reference TRBV29-1 and TRBJ1-1 for the parts outside the CDR3, the full variable domain is SAVISQKPSRDICQRGTSLTIQCQVDSQVTMMFWYRQQPGQSLTLIATANQGSEATYESGFVIDKFPISRPNLTFSTLTVSNMSPEDSSIYLCSANRRLMNTEAFFGQGTRLTVV.

The J gene is TRBJ1-2, the V gene TRBV9; D gene unclear. Trimming pared 0 bases from V and 0 bases from J, leaving 9 bases between. The CDR3 contains 15 residues. CDR1 is SGDLS, CDR2 YYNGEE, per germline. The CDR3 here is CASSVAPLPNYGYTF. The CDR3 region has the DNA TGTGCCAGCAGCGTAGCCCCCCTTCCTAACTATGGCTACACCTTC.

This chain connects TRBV28 to TRBJ2-5; D remains unclear. The CDR3 has 14 residues. The germline V gene has CDR1 MDHEN and CDR2 SYDVKM. The V and J ends lost 5 bases and 2 bases respectively, with 12 bases between them. The CDR3 here is CASSPQSYQETQYF. The CDR3 coding sequence is TGTGCCAGCAGTCCCCAATCCTATCAAGAGACCCAGTACTTC.

This rearrangement joins TRBV5-4 to TRBJ2-1; D is undetermined. Trimming shortened V by 0 bases and J by 10 bases, and 8 bases separated the two germline ends. Germline V gene sequence: CDR1 SGHNT, CDR2 YYREEE (reference sequence). This CDR3 is built from 12 residues. This CDR3 reads CASSLVIGEQFF. In DNA form, the CDR3 reads TGTGCCAGCAGCTTGGTAATCGGGGAGCAGTTCTTC.

The V call is TRBV4-3, the J call TRBJ2-7, with TRBD2 identical over 7 bases. This CDR3 is built from 16 residues. The ends lost 4 bases at V and 3 bases at J; junction bases unmatched: 12. Germline V gives CDR1 LGHNA, CDR2 YSLEER. The CDR3 nucleotides read TGCGCCAGCAGCCCCCAAGATGGGGCTAGCGGCTACGAGCAGTACGTC. This gives the protein CASSPQDGASGYEQYV.

This clone has only a few counts. This chain links TRBV15 with TRBJ1-2; D unresolved. CDR1 and CDR2 from the germline V gene are LNHNV and YYDKDF (reference sequence). The V and J ends lost 5 bases and 1 base respectively, with 11 bases between them. The CDR3 covers 14 residues. CDR3 in amino acids: CATSPPADNYGYTF. The CDR3, as DNA: TGTGCCACCAGCCCACCCGCGGATAACTATGGCTACACCTTC.

This sequence joins TRBV7-2 and TRBJ1-2; 10 nucleotides align to TRBD1. This CDR3 comprises 15 residues. The germline V gene has CDR1 SGHTA and CDR2 FQGNSA. Unmatched junction bases numbered 6, after V lost 3 bases and J lost 5 bases. The CDR3 DNA sequence: TGTGCCAGCAGCTTGACAGGGGGCGACGTATATGGCTACACCTTC. Its translation: CASSLTGGDVYGYTF.

Comments on this clone: A junction boundary mismatches the germline segment, possibly from a read error. This chain links TRBV4-3 with TRBJ2-7, with 11 bases identical to TRBD1. This CDR3 is built from 14 residues. Germline V gene sequence: CDR1 LGHNA, CDR2 YSLEER. Written as DNA, the CDR3 is TGCGCCAGCAGCCAAGATCTAGGGGACAGGGGGTTTCAGTTC. This sequence encodes CASSQDLGDRGFQF.

V gene TRBV5-1 combines with J gene TRBJ2-4; perhaps TRBD1 as D (6 bases). V was cut by 4 bases and J by 7 bases, with 9 bases left in between. This CDR3 contains 12 residues. In germline, CDR1 is SGHRS, CDR2 YFSETQ. CDR3 DNA sequence: TGCGCCAGCAGCCCCCAGGGGAACATTCAGTACTTC. This translates into CASSPQGNIQYF.

The J gene is TRBJ2-7, the V gene TRBV28; 7 bases match TRBD1. Germline-derived CDR1 and CDR2 are MDHEN and SYDVKM. Trimming at V came to 9 bases and at J to 2 bases, leaving 13 bases not matched to a gene. CDR3 length: 15 amino acids. CDR3 protein: CASTTPGTAAYEQYF. The CDR3 region has the DNA TGTGCCAGTACTACCCCCGGGACAGCGGCCTACGAGCAGTACTTC.

Comment on this clone: Other DNA sequences from this sample encode an identical CDR3 as well. V is TRBV5-1 and J is TRBJ2-1; D remains ambiguous. Germline lookup yields CDR1 SGHRS and CDR2 YFSETQ. Trimming took 0 bases from V and 2 from J, leaving 6 bases between them. The CDR3 totals 14 residues. CDR3 sequence reads: CASSLGPTYNEQFF. As DNA, the CDR3 is TGCGCCAGCAGCTTGGGGCCAACCTACAATGAGCAGTTCTTC.

The chain couples TRBV6-5 to TRBJ1-2; 10 nucleotides line up with TRBD1. With V trimmed by 2 bases and J by 7 bases, 4 bases remained unmatched. The germline V gene has CDR1 MNHEY and CDR2 SVGAGI. The CDR3 spans 14 residues. In nucleotides, the CDR3 is TGTGCCAGCAGTTACGGGGGGGACAGGGGTGGCTACACCTTC. Translating it yields CASSYGGDRGGYTF.

The chain employs TRBV10-1 and TRBJ2-7, with 9 bases aligning to TRBD2. Germline V gene lookup returns CDR1 WNHNN and CDR2 SYGVQD (reference sequence). V trimming: 2 bases; J trimming: 0 bases; junction bases outside the gene matches: 20. The length of the CDR3 is 21 residues. The CDR3 DNA reads as TGCGCCAGCAGTGAGCCCGGTAGGCTAGCGGGAACAGTACTCCTCTCCTACGAGCAGTACGTC. It specifies CASSEPGRLAGTVLLSYEQYV.